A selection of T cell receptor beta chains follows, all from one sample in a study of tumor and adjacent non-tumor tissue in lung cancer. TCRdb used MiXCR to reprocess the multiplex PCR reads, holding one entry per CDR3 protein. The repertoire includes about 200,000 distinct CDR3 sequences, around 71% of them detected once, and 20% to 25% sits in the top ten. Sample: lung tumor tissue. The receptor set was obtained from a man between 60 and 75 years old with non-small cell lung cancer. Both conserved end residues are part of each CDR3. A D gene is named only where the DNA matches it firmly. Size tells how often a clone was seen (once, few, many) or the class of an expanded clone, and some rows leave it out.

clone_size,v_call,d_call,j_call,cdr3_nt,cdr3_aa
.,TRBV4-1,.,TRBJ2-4,TGCGCCAGCAGTCAAGATAGTAACACTAATCAGTACTTC,CASSQDSNTNQYF
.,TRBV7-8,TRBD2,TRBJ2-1,TGTCCCAGCAGCCCAGGCGGCGGGAGGGCCCGTGAGCAGTTCTTC,CPSSPGGGRAREQFF
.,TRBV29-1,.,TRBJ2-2,TGCAGCGTTGAAGCCCACCGCGGGGAGCTGTTTTTT,CSVEAHRGELFF
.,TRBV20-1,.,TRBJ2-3,TGCAGTGCTCCTTGTACAGATACGCAGTATTTT,CSAPCTDTQYF
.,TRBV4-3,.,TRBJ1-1,TGCGTCAGCAGCCAAGACGTTCCGGGCAGTTCGGACGCTGAAGCTTTCTTT,CVSSQDVPGSSDAEAFF
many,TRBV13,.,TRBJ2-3,TGTGCCAGCAGCTTACAGGGTACAGATACGCAGTATTTT,CASSLQGTDTQYF
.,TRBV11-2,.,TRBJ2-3,TGTGTCACCAGGCCTAACGGTCCAGATACGCAGTATTTT,CVTRPNGPDTQYF
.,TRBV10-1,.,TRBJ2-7,TGCGCCAGCAGTGAGTCTAGCGGACCCTCCTACGAGCATTATTTC,CASSESSGPSYEHYF
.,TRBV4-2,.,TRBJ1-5,TGTGCCAGCAGCCAAGATACAGGAGGAATCTATCAGCCCCAGCATTTT,CASSQDTGGIYQPQHF
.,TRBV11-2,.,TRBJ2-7,TGTGCCTGCAGCAAGTCGGGCTACGAACAGTACTTC,CACSKSGYEQYF
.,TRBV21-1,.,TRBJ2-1,TGTGCCAGCAGCACCCGCCGACTAGCGGAATACAATGAGCAGTTCTTC,CASSTRRLAEYNEQFF
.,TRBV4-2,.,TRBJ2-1,TGTGCCAGCAGCCAAGCTGGCAGTATGACATACAATGAGCAGCTCTTC,CASSQAGSMTYNEQLF
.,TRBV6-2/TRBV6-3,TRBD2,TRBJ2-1,TGTGCCAGCAGTTATAGCGGGAAGGTCTACAACGGGCAGTTCTTC,CASSYSGKVYNGQFF
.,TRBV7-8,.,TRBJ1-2,TGTGCCAGCAGCTTAGAAGTGACATATGACTACGCCTTC,CASSLEVTYDYAF
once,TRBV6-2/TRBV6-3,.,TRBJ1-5,TGTACCAGCAGTACACCTCAGAGGTATCAGCCCCAGCATTTT,CTSSTPQRYQPQHF
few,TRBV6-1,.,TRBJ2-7,TGTGCCACCTCAGCCCAGGCGACCCCCTACGAGCAGTACTTC,CATSAQATPYEQYF
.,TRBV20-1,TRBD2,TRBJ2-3,TGCAGTGCTAGGCTCAGACTAGCGGGGGGCTCAGATACGCAGTATTTT,CSARLRLAGGSDTQYF
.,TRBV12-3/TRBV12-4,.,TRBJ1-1,TGTGTCAGCAGCCCCAGGGACCACACTGAATCTTTCTTT,CVSSPRDHTESFF
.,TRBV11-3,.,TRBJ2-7,TGTGCCAGCGGCATGGACGGCTACGAGCAGTACTTC,CASGMDGYEQYF
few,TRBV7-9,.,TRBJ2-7,TGTGCCAGCAGCTTAGTAGATGCCGACTACGAGCAGTACTTC,CASSLVDADYEQYF
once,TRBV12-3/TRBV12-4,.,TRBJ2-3,TGTGCCAGCAGGGAGGGCGGGACAGATACGCAGTATTTT,CASREGGTDTQYF
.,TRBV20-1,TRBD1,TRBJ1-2,TGCAGAGCTGCGACAGGGGGGTCTGGCTACACCTTC,CRAATGGSGYTF
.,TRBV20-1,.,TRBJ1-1,TGCAGTGCTAGAGATCCGACCGGGGGGGACACTGAAGCTTTCTTT,CSARDPTGGDTEAFF
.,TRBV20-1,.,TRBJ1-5,TGCAGTGATAGCAGGTCCGGTCATAGCAATCGGCCCCAGCATTTT,CSDSRSGHSNRPQHF
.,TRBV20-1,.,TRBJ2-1,TGCCGTTCCTTGGACATATACAATGAGCAGTTCTTC,CRSLDIYNEQFF
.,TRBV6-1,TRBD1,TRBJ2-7,TGTGCCAGCAGTGAAGTTTTGACCGGGACAGGAAACTACGAGCAGTACTTC,CASSEVLTGTGNYEQYF
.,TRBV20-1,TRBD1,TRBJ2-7,TGCAATGCTAGGGGACAGTTCTTCTACGAGCAGTACTTC,CNARGQFFYEQYF
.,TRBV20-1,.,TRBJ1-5,TGCAGTGCGCATCGGGACACCTATAGCAATCAGCCCCAGCATTTT,CSAHRDTYSNQPQHF
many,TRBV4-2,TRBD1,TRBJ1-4,TGTGCCAGCAGGGACAGGCATAATGAAAAACTGTTTTTT,CASRDRHNEKLFF
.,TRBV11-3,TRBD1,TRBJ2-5,TGTGCCAGCAGCTTGTCGACAGGGGGAGGAGAGACCCAGTACTTC,CASSLSTGGGETQYF
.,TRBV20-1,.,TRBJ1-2,TGCAGTGCAGCCATTGATGACGTCTATGGCTACACCTTC,CSAAIDDVYGYTF
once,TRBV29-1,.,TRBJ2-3,TGCAGCGTTGAAGATCTGAGTGCCCTCCTCGTTACGCAGTTTTTT,CSVEDLSALLVTQFF
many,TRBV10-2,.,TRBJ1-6,TGCGCCAGCAGTGAGTCTGAGGGTTCGATACCCCTCCACTTT,CASSESEGSIPLHF
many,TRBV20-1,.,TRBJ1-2,TGCAGTGCTAACCCCGGGGGAGCGTTGCGTGGCTACACCTTC,CSANPGGALRGYTF
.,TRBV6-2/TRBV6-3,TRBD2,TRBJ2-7,TGTGCCAGCAGTTATTCGGAGCTAGCGGGGGGAGCCTACGAGCAGTACTTC,CASSYSELAGGAYEQYF